These 18 T cell receptor beta chains came from one sample sequenced in a study of CD8+ T cells in alopecia areata. Sequencing templates came from extracted RNA that was reverse transcribed into cDNA. The data were produced by immunoSEQ multiplex PCR, yet TCRdb's version contains in-frame clones alone and is incomplete. The sample lists 120,000 to 150,000 clones, 80% to 90% occurring once. The specimen was CD8+ T cells sorted from blood, collected at week 0. The source is a human donor with alopecia areata.

This clone was seen a few times. J is TRBJ2-2 and V is TRBV6-1; D not resolved. Deletions cut 4 bases from V and 4 bases from J, with 7 bases between. The CDR3 sequence is 13 residues long. Germline values: CDR1 MNHNS, CDR2 SASEGT. The CDR3 spells CASSALGTGELFF. The CDR3 DNA reads as TGTGCCAGCAGTGCCTTAGGCACCGGGGAGCTGTTTTTT.

The J gene is TRBJ2-4, the V gene TRBV7-9; 7 nucleotides align to TRBD1. The CDR3 has 15 amino acids. Trimming removed 5 bases from V and 6 bases from J; junction bases left unmatched: 10. Germline V gene lookup returns CDR1 SEHNR and CDR2 FQNEAQ (reference sequence). CDR3 bases: TGTGCCAGCAGCCCTAATGTCCCAGGGGGAAACATTCAGTACTTC. Encoded protein: CASSPNVPGGNIQYF.

The rearrangement joins TRBV29-1 to TRBJ2-3; possibly TRBD1 or TRBD2 for D (6 bases each). The CDR3 is made up of 15 amino acids. V was pared by 6 bases and J by 6 bases, with 22 bases between. From germline, CDR1 is SQVTM and CDR2 ANQGSEA. DNA of the CDR3: TGCAGCGTCGCGGGACATGCCATCTCTGGGGATACGCAGTATTTT. Translated: CSVAGHAISGDTQYF.

The chain couples TRBV30 to TRBJ2-2; TRBD1 agrees at 10 bases. Germline V gives CDR1 GTSNPN, CDR2 SVGIG (reference sequence). Trimming cost V 1 base and J 6 bases; bases outside gene matches: 5. The CDR3 extends over 15 amino acids. CDR3 nucleotides: TGTGCCTGGAGTGGGGACAGGGGTTATGCCGGGGAGCTGTTTTTT. This translates into CAWSGDRGYAGELFF.

This chain connects TRBV2 to TRBJ1-2, with no clear D. The CDR3 is 13 residues long. V shed 7 bases and J shed 2 bases, with 11 bases lying between them. Germline V CDR1 and CDR2: SNHLY, FYNNEI. This chain's CDR3 is CASKAASNYGYTF. The DNA of the CDR3 is TGTGCCAGCAAGGCAGCCTCAAACTATGGCTACACCTTC.

The chain is built from TRBV4-1 and TRBJ1-1, with D tentatively TRBD1 (5 bases). Trimming removed 4 bases at V and 2 bases at J, with 14 bases between. Germline-derived CDR1 and CDR2 are MGHRA and YSYEKL. This CDR3 comprises 15 residues. The CDR3 spells CASSPHPGGNTEAFF. CDR3 coding DNA: TGCGCCAGCAGCCCACACCCCGGGGGTAACACTGAAGCTTTCTTT.

The chain joins TRBV29-1 to TRBJ2-1, with D possibly TRBD2 on 6 matching bases. Trimming took 2 bases from V and 0 from J, leaving 14 bases between them. This CDR3 spans 16 amino acids. Germline V gene lookup returns CDR1 SQVTM and CDR2 ANQGSEA. In nucleotides, the CDR3 is TGCAGCGTTGAACCGGACTACATCGGCTCCTACAATGAGCAGTTCTTC. The encoded protein is CSVEPDYIGSYNEQFF.

V gene TRBV29-1 combines with J gene TRBJ2-1; 7 nucleotides agree with TRBD1. Germline V CDR1 and CDR2: SQVTM, ANQGSEA. Trimming took 0 bases from V and 1 from J; bases not matched to a gene: 12. CDR3 length equals 18 residues. CDR3 sequence (DNA): TGCAGCGTTGAAGACCTCCCTGCCGACAGGGCGTCCTACAATGAGCAGTTCTTC. As protein: CSVEDLPADRASYNEQFF.

V is TRBV7-9 and J is TRBJ2-7; D gene uncertain. Germline V CDR1 and CDR2: SEHNR, FQNEAQ (reference sequence). V dropped 1 base and J dropped 6 bases, with 4 bases sitting between them. The CDR3 loop spans 11 amino acids. This CDR3 is CASSLESEQYF. CDR3 coding DNA: TGTGCCAGCAGCTTAGAAAGCGAGCAGTACTTC.

J is TRBJ2-2 and V is TRBV11-2, with D maybe TRBD2 (6 bases). Germline-derived CDR1 and CDR2 are SGHAT and FQNNGV. The V and J ends lost 0 bases and 7 bases respectively, with 24 bases between them. This CDR3 has 19 amino acids. Here the CDR3 reads CASSLDTWGEIRISGELFF. In DNA form, the CDR3 reads TGTGCCAGCAGCTTAGACACTTGGGGGGAGATCCGAATCAGCGGGGAGCTGTTTTTT.

This chain connects TRBV4-1 to TRBJ2-3, with a weak D call TRBD2 (5 bases). Per the germline V gene, CDR1 is MGHRA and CDR2 is YSYEKL. With 1 base removed from V and 0 bases from J, the gap between germline ends came to 8 bases. The length of the CDR3 is 15 residues. The CDR3 DNA sequence: TGCGCCAGCAGCCAAGGCCCTAGCAGCACAGATACGCAGTATTTT. It translates to CASSQGPSSTDTQYF.

The chain carries TRBV28 and TRBJ2-7; D not resolved. Trimming shortened V by 6 bases and J by 0 bases, and 6 bases separated the two germline ends. The CDR3 length is 12 residues. Per the germline V gene, CDR1 is MDHEN and CDR2 is SYDVKM. The CDR3 loop reads CASSHSSYEQYF. In DNA form, the CDR3 reads TGTGCCAGCAGCCACTCCTCCTACGAGCAGTACTTC.

This chain links TRBV5-1 with TRBJ2-7, with TRBD2 matching 7 bases. The CDR3 extends over 14 amino acids. Germline lookup yields CDR1 SGHRS and CDR2 YFSETQ. V lost 4 bases, J lost 6 bases, and 10 bases stayed unmatched. The CDR3 reads CASSLGEGLFEQYF. CDR3 coding DNA: TGCGCCAGCAGCCTCGGGGAGGGGCTGTTCGAGCAGTACTTC. Full variable domain (remainder filled in from reference TRBV5-1 and TRBJ2-7): KAGVTQTPRYLIKTRGQQVTLSCSPISGHRSVSWYQQTPGQGLQFLFEYFSETQRNKGNFPGRFSGRQFSNSRSEMNVSTLELGDSALYLCASSLGEGLFEQYFGPGTRLTVT.

The chain recombines TRBV7-8 with TRBJ2-6; D gene unclear. The CDR3 has 14 amino acids. CDR1 SGHVS and CDR2 FQNEAQ come from the germline V gene. Trimming shortened V by 5 bases and J by 0 bases, and 5 bases separated the two germline ends. The CDR3 DNA sequence: TGTGCCAGCAGCCCGACCTCTGGGGCCAACGTCCTGACTTTC. Its translation is CASSPTSGANVLTF.

The chain links TRBV13 to TRBJ2-1; TRBD2 matches at 10 bases. CDR1 PRHDT and CDR2 FYEKMQ come from the germline V gene (reference sequence). The CDR3 totals 14 residues. V gave up 0 bases and J gave up 9 bases; unmatched junction bases: 2. For the CDR3, the DNA is TGTGCCAGCAGCTTAGGAACTAGCGGGATTGAGCAGTTCTTC. Translated: CASSLGTSGIEQFF.

V gene TRBV29-1 combines with J gene TRBJ1-1, with D possibly TRBD1 on 5 matching bases. V was trimmed by 4 bases and J by 6 bases, leaving 12 bases between them. Germline-derived CDR1 and CDR2 are SQVTM and ANQGSEA. The CDR3 has 12 amino acids. The CDR3 sequence is CSVVDSGPEAFF. The CDR3 DNA reads TGCAGCGTTGTCGATTCGGGACCTGAAGCTTTCTTT.

The V gene is TRBV4-1, the J gene TRBJ2-7; 13 positions agree with TRBD2. The CDR3 covers 15 residues. Germline V gene sequence: CDR1 MGHRA, CDR2 YSYEKL. J lost 2 bases, V lost 6 bases, and 4 bases had no gene match. CDR3 nucleotide sequence: TGCGCCAGCAGTCTCGGACTAGCGGGAGCCTACGAGCAGTACTTC. It codes for CASSLGLAGAYEQYF.

The V gene is TRBV5-6, the J gene TRBJ2-3; 9 bases are a match to TRBD2. V was clipped by 4 bases and J by 2 bases; unmatched bases: 11. The CDR3 loop spans 17 amino acids. CDR1 SGHDT and CDR2 YYEEEE come from the germline V gene. The chain's CDR3 is CASSLPLAGAYTDTQYF. The DNA for the CDR3 is TGTGCCAGCAGCCTCCCATTAGCGGGGGCCTACACAGATACGCAGTATTTT.